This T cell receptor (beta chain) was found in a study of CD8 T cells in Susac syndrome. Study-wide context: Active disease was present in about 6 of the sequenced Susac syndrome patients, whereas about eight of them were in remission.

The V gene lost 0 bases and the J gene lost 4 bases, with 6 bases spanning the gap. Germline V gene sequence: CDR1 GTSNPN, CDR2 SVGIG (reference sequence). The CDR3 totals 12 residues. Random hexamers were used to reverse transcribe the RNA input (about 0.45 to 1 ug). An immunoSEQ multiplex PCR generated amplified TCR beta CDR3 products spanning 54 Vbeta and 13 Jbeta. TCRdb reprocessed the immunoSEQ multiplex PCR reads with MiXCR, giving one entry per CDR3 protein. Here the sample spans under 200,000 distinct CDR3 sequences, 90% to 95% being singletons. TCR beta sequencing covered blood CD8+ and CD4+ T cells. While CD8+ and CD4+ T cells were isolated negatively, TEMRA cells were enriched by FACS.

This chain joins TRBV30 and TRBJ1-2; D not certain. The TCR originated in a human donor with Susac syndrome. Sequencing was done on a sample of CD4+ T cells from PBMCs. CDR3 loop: CAWSVTTYGYTF. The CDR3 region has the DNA TGTGCCTGGAGTGTAACCACCTATGGCTACACCTTC.